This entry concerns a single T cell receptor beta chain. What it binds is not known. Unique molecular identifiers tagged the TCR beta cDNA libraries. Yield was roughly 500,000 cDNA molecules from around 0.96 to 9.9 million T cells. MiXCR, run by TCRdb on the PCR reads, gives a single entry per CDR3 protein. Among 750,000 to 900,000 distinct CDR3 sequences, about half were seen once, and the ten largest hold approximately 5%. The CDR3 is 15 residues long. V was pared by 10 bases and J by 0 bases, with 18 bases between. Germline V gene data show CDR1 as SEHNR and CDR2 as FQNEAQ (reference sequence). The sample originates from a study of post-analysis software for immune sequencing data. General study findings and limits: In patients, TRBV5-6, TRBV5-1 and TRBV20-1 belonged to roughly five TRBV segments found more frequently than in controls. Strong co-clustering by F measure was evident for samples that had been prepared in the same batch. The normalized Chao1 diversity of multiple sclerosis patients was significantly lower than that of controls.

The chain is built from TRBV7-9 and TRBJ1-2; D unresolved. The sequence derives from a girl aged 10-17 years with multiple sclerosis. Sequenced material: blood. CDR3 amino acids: CATKIGRAANYGYTF. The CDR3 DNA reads TGTGCCACCAAGATCGGACGGGCAGCTAACTATGGCTACACCTTC.